This T cell receptor (beta chain) was observed in a study of control samples from healthy donors and cancer patients. This CDR3 has 15 residues. The V gene end was trimmed by 0 bases and the J gene end by 2 bases; junction bases not matched to a gene: 4. Germline loops: CDR1 SGHTS, CDR2 YDEGEE. Measured with immunoSEQ multiplex PCR; TCRdb has only the in-frame clones, and not every one. The sample contains roughly 170,000 clones, over 85% of which appear only once. The clonotype comes from a man in his late teens or twenties in good health. The sample taken for sequencing was blood. The chain carries TRBV5-8 and TRBJ2-7; 8 bases fit TRBD2. In DNA form, the CDR3 reads TGTGCCAGCAGCTTGGGCGGGGGGATACCCTACGAGCAGTACTTC. Translated, it gives CASSLGGGIPYEQYF.